The 16 T cell receptor beta chains below come from one sample, sequenced in a study of T cells in localized non-small cell lung cancer. TCRdb's copy holds only in-frame clones and misses some; the assay was immunoSEQ multiplex PCR. The table includes about 53,000 clones, approximately 88% detected once. The specimen was peripheral blood mononuclear cells, collected before any cancer treatment. These receptors were taken from a man aged 35-75 years with stage III lung adenocarcinoma.

The chain is built from TRBV6-6 and TRBJ1-4, with 8 bases matching TRBD1. Germline CDR1 is MNHNY and CDR2 is SVGAGI (reference sequence). CDR3 size: 14 residues. Trimming at V came to 8 bases and at J to 4 bases, leaving 6 bases not matched to a gene. The CDR3 loop is CASGQGARNEKLFF. The CDR3 region has the DNA TGTGCCAGCGGCCAGGGGGCGCGTAATGAAAAACTGTTTTTT.

The rearrangement links TRBV2 to TRBJ2-7; 10 positions agree with TRBD1. The CDR3 has 13 amino acids. Losses at the gene ends were 6 bases for V and 5 bases for J; bases not matched to a gene: 4. Germline CDR1 is SNHLY and CDR2 is FYNNEI. The DNA for the CDR3 is TGTGCCAGCAGCCTGGACAGGGGGAACGAGCAGTACTTC. Translated, it gives CASSLDRGNEQYF. The full variable domain, with the rest looked up from reference TRBV2 and TRBJ2-7, is EPEVTQTPSHQVTQMGQEVILRCVPISNHLYFYWYRQILGQKVEFLVSFYNNEISEKSEIFDDQFSVERPDGSNFTLKIRSTKLEDSAMYFCASSLDRGNEQYFGPGTRLTVT.

This chain uses TRBV7-7 with TRBJ2-5; D unresolved. Trimming cost V 5 bases and J 0 bases, with 4 bases left between them. This CDR3 contains 12 residues. CDR1 and CDR2 from the germline V gene are SSHAT and FNYEAQ (reference sequence). The CDR3 coding sequence is TGTGCCAGCAGCCCCGACCAAGAGACCCAGTACTTC. This translates into CASSPDQETQYF.

This rearrangement joins TRBV4-1 to TRBJ2-7, with TRBD2 identical over 7 bases. The V gene end was trimmed by 3 bases and the J gene end by 1 base; junction bases not matched to a gene: 6. This CDR3 comprises 15 residues. Germline CDR1 reads MGHRA; CDR2 reads YSYEKL. The CDR3 nucleotides read TGCGCCAGCAGCCACGGGACTACTAGGTCCTACGAGCAGTACTTC. Translated, it gives CASSHGTTRSYEQYF.

V and J are TRBV30 and TRBJ2-3; D gene ambiguous. Trimming removed 2 bases at V and 0 bases at J, with 9 bases between. The germline CDR1 and CDR2 sequences are GTSNPN and SVGIG (reference sequence). The CDR3 covers 14 residues. In nucleotides, the CDR3 is TGTGCCTGGAGTTATGGACGGAGCACAGATACGCAGTATTTT. Encoded protein: CAWSYGRSTDTQYF. The whole variable domain, remainder taken from reference TRBV30 and TRBJ2-3, is SQTIHQWPATLVQPVGSPLSLECTVEGTSNPNLYWYRQAAGRGLQLLFYSVGIGQISSEVPQNLSASRPQDRQFILSSKKLLLSDSGFYLCAWSYGRSTDTQYFGPGTRLTVL.

The CDR3 region is CASSAAGESYNEQFF. DNA for the CDR3: TGCGCCAGCAGTGCAGCGGGAGAGTCCTACAATGAGCAGTTCTTC. The J gene is TRBJ2-1, the V gene TRBV10-1, with 8 bases aligning to TRBD2. V gave up 4 bases and J gave up 1 base; unmatched junction bases: 3. CDR1 and CDR2 from the germline V gene are WNHNN and SYGVQD (reference sequence). This CDR3 region has 15 residues.

The rearrangement uses TRBV27 and TRBJ1-4; D gene unclear. Deletions cut 6 bases from V and 7 bases from J, with 15 bases between. CDR3 size: 14 residues. Germline V gene data show CDR1 as MNHEY and CDR2 as SMNVEV (reference sequence). The CDR3 coding sequence is TGTGCCAGCAGAATGACGGGTTTGGGTGAAAAACTGTTTTTT. Translation: CASRMTGLGEKLFF. The full variable domain, rest sourced from reference TRBV27 and TRBJ1-4, is EAQVTQNPRYLITVTGKKLTVTCSQNMNHEYMSWYRQDPGLGLRQIYYSMNVEVTDKGDVPEGYKVSRKEKRNFPLILESPSPNQTSLYFCASRMTGLGEKLFFGSGTQLSVL.

This sequence joins TRBV6-5 and TRBJ2-5, with D perhaps matching TRBD1 or TRBD2 (6 bases each). Germline V gene lookup returns CDR1 MNHEY and CDR2 SVGAGI. The CDR3 is made up of 15 amino acids. V lost 4 bases and J 4 bases, leaving 16 bases between the germline ends. CDR3 loop: CASSWSGGPGETQYF. CDR3 DNA: TGTGCCAGCAGTTGGTCTGGGGGGCCGGGAGAGACCCAGTACTTC.

This clone has more than one count but fewer than ten. The V and J genes are TRBV19 and TRBJ1-1; D may be TRBD1 (5 bases). The CDR3 length is 15 residues. CDR1 and CDR2 from the germline V gene are LNHDA and SQIVND (reference sequence). V was cut by 6 bases and J by 5 bases, with 19 bases left in between. The CDR3 nucleotides are TGTGCCAGTAGCGCCGTAAGCGGTGGGGGGACTGAAGCTTTCTTT. The encoded protein is CASSAVSGGGTEAFF.

The rearrangement uses TRBV11-2 and TRBJ1-2; perhaps TRBD1 as D (6 bases). This CDR3 is built from 15 residues. The V end was cut by 5 bases, the J end by 2 bases, with 15 bases between. The germline gives CDR1 SGHAT, CDR2 FQNNGV. CDR3 DNA sequence: TGTGCCAGCAGCGCTCACAATCAGGGGAACTATGGCTACACCTTC. It encodes CASSAHNQGNYGYTF.

This clone came up a few times. The chain joins TRBV9 to TRBJ2-3; no definite D call. There are 14 residues in the CDR3. Per germline, CDR1 SGDLS and CDR2 YYNGEE. Trimming removed 2 bases from V and 0 bases from J, with 7 bases in between. CDR3 sequence: CASSVRSSTDTQYF. As DNA, the CDR3 is TGTGCCAGCAGCGTGCGGAGTAGCACAGATACGCAGTATTTT.

The sample holds a few counts of this clone. The V call is TRBV11-3, the J call TRBJ2-1, with TRBD2 matching 14 bases. V shed 7 bases and J 9 bases; nucleotides not matched to a gene: 5. The CDR3 length is 14 residues. Germline CDR1 reads SGHNT; CDR2 reads YENEEA. CDR3: CASKGLAGAAEQFF. CDR3 nucleotides: TGTGCCAGCAAGGGACTAGCGGGAGCGGCTGAGCAGTTCTTC. The full variable domain, completed using reference TRBV11-3 and TRBJ2-1, is EAGVVQSPRYKIIEKKQPVAFWCNPISGHNTLYWYLQNLGQGPELLIRYENEEAVDDSQLPKDRFSAERLKGVDSTLKIQPAELGDSAVYLCASKGLAGAAEQFFGPGTRLTVL.

V is TRBV7-6 and J is TRBJ2-1, with 8 positions matching TRBD2. The CDR3 loop spans 14 amino acids. Unmatched junction bases numbered 8, after V lost 5 bases and J lost 8 bases. CDR1 is SGHVS and CDR2 is FNYEAQ in the germline V gene. The CDR3 coding sequence is TGTGCCAGCAGCCTACGGGGGGGGCCTGATGAGCAGTTCTTC. Protein product: CASSLRGGPDEQFF.

The rearrangement joins TRBV28 to TRBJ2-3; D might be TRBD2 (6 bases). This CDR3 contains 15 residues. Germline V CDR1 and CDR2: MDHEN, SYDVKM. The ends were cut back, 8 bases at V and 0 bases at J, with 15 bases in the middle. CDR3 in DNA: TGTGCCAGCCTTGGGGCGGGGTCAAGCACAGATACGCAGTATTTT. Its protein is CASLGAGSSTDTQYF.

This sequence joins TRBV7-9 and TRBJ2-7; D possibly uses TRBD1 or TRBD2 (5 bases each). Germline CDR1 SEHNR, CDR2 FQNEAQ (reference sequence). The CDR3 consists of 14 residues. Trimming pared 5 bases from V and 4 bases from J, leaving 15 bases between. In DNA form, the CDR3 reads TGTGCCAGCAGCCCGACCGGGGCTCGGTACGAGCAGTACTTC. Protein product: CASSPTGARYEQYF. Supplemented by reference TRBV7-9 and TRBJ2-7, the full variable domain reads DTGVSQNPRHKITKRGQNVTFRCDPISEHNRLYWYRQTLGQGPEFLTYFQNEAQLEKSRLLSDRFSAERPKGSFSTLEIQRTEQGDSAMYLCASSPTGARYEQYFGPGTRLTVT.

The V call is TRBV27, the J call TRBJ2-2; no clear D gene. Germline V gives CDR1 MNHEY, CDR2 SMNVEV (reference sequence). This CDR3 spans 14 amino acids. V lost 2 bases to trimming and J lost 7 bases, with 11 bases between them. The CDR3 DNA reads as TGTGCCAGCAGTTTACGTCCCCTCGGCGGGGAGCTGTTTTTT. Translation: CASSLRPLGGELFF.